These T cell receptor beta chains were read from a single sample in a study of CD8+CD57+ T cells in acquired aplastic anemia. TCRdb used MiXCR to reprocess the reads, holding one entry per CDR3 protein. Among some 150,000 distinct CDR3 sequences listed, roughly two thirds were seen once. The sequenced sample was sorted CD4+, CD8+, or CD8+CD57+ T cells (not recorded which) from PBMCs. The receptors derive from a human donor with aplastic anemia. CDR3s include the opening cysteine and the closing phenylalanine or tryptophan. A D gene is named only where the DNA matches it firmly. Part of the rows lack a size; the others show once, few, many or a class for expanded clones.

V gene: TRBV5-6
clone size: .
D gene: .
J gene: TRBJ2-4
CDR3 DNA: TGTGCCAGCAGCGAGGGGGGAGACATTCAGTACTTC
CDR3 protein: CASSEGGDIQYF

V gene: TRBV6-1
clone size: .
D gene: .
J gene: TRBJ2-1
CDR3 DNA: TGTGCCGGCAGCATCCCTCTAGAGGTTAACAATGAGCAGTTCTTC
CDR3 protein: CAGSIPLEVNNEQFF

V gene: TRBV20-1
clone size: .
D gene: TRBD1
J gene: TRBJ2-3
CDR3 DNA: TGCAGTGCTATTTCGGGACAGGGGACAGATACGCAGTATTTT
CDR3 protein: CSAISGQGTDTQYF

V gene: TRBV7-3
clone size: .
D gene: TRBD2
J gene: TRBJ2-2
CDR3 DNA: TGTGCCAGCAGCTTATCAGTGGGACTAGCGGTCACCGGGGAGCTGTTTTTT
CDR3 protein: CASSLSVGLAVTGELFF

V gene: TRBV7-9
clone size: .
D gene: TRBD1
J gene: TRBJ2-3
CDR3 DNA: TGTGCCAGCAGCGACAGGGGGCCCCCACATAGCACAGATACGCAGTATTTT
CDR3 protein: CASSDRGPPHSTDTQYF

V gene: TRBV9
clone size: .
D gene: .
J gene: TRBJ1-2
CDR3 DNA: TGTGCCAGCAGCGTAGCTACAGGGAGGGACGGCTACACCTTC
CDR3 protein: CASSVATGRDGYTF

V gene: TRBV5-1
clone size: .
D gene: .
J gene: TRBJ1-5
CDR3 DNA: TGCGCCAGCAGTCCAGGGGAGGGCAATCAGCCCCAGCATTTT
CDR3 protein: CASSPGEGNQPQHF

V gene: TRBV20-1
clone size: .
D gene: TRBD1
J gene: TRBJ1-4
CDR3 DNA: TGCAGTGCTAGAGTAGGGACAGGGAATGAAAAACTGTTTTTT
CDR3 protein: CSARVGTGNEKLFF

V gene: TRBV7-9
clone size: .
D gene: .
J gene: TRBJ2-5
CDR3 DNA: TGTGCCAGCAGTTACGGCTTGGGCCCCCAAGAGACCCAGTACTTC
CDR3 protein: CASSYGLGPQETQYF

V gene: TRBV20-1
clone size: .
D gene: TRBD1
J gene: TRBJ1-6
CDR3 DNA: TGCAGTGCTCGCGGACAGGGGGCTAGCTATAATTCACCCCTCCACTTT
CDR3 protein: CSARGQGASYNSPLHF

V gene: TRBV5-5
clone size: .
D gene: .
J gene: TRBJ2-2
CDR3 DNA: TGTGCCAGCAGCCTAGGCCCGAACACCGGGGAGCTGTTTTTT
CDR3 protein: CASSLGPNTGELFF

V gene: TRBV2
clone size: .
D gene: .
J gene: TRBJ2-1
CDR3 DNA: TGTGCCAGCACCCCCGGGATCTGCAATGAGCAGTTCTTC
CDR3 protein: CASTPGICNEQFF

V gene: TRBV7-9
clone size: .
D gene: .
J gene: TRBJ2-7
CDR3 DNA: TGTGCCAGCAGCCTGTCGGCGCATTGGGACGAGCAGTACTTC
CDR3 protein: CASSLSAHWDEQYF

V gene: TRBV6-4
clone size: .
D gene: .
J gene: TRBJ2-7
CDR3 DNA: TGTGCCAGCAGTGACGAGGAGGGGGGCTCCTACGAGCAGTACTTC
CDR3 protein: CASSDEEGGSYEQYF

V gene: TRBV10-3
clone size: .
D gene: .
J gene: TRBJ1-2
CDR3 DNA: TGTGCCATCAGCGGACTTGGCAGGGAGGGTGGCTACACCTTC
CDR3 protein: CAISGLGREGGYTF

V gene: TRBV5-4
clone size: few
D gene: TRBD1
J gene: TRBJ1-2
CDR3 DNA: TGTGCCAGCAGCGGGGGACAGGGAGGAACCTTC
CDR3 protein: CASSGGQGGTF

V gene: TRBV10-2
clone size: .
D gene: .
J gene: TRBJ2-1
CDR3 DNA: TGCGCCAGCAGTGGGGGGGCTACCTACAATGAGCAGTTCTTC
CDR3 protein: CASSGGATYNEQFF

V gene: TRBV7-8
clone size: .
D gene: .
J gene: TRBJ2-5
CDR3 DNA: TGTGCCAGCAGCTTCGGCCAGGGCTTCGAGACCCAGTACTTC
CDR3 protein: CASSFGQGFETQYF

V gene: TRBV30
clone size: .
D gene: .
J gene: TRBJ1-1
CDR3 DNA: TGTGCCTGGAATCATATCGGGAACACTGAAGCTTTCTTT
CDR3 protein: CAWNHIGNTEAFF

V gene: TRBV11-2
clone size: once
D gene: TRBD2
J gene: TRBJ2-7
CDR3 DNA: TGTGCCAGCAGCTTCAGGGGAGTGGTGCCTAGCGGGGTCTACGAGCAGTACTTC
CDR3 protein: CASSFRGVVPSGVYEQYF

V gene: TRBV2
clone size: .
D gene: TRBD1
J gene: TRBJ1-2
CDR3 DNA: TGTGCCAGCTCGGGACAGGCTAACTATGGCTACACCTTC
CDR3 protein: CASSGQANYGYTF

V gene: TRBV20-1
clone size: .
D gene: .
J gene: TRBJ2-1
CDR3 DNA: TGCAGTGCTAGAGCTTTACTAGCCCCAACCAATGAGCAGTTCTTC
CDR3 protein: CSARALLAPTNEQFF

V gene: TRBV19
clone size: .
D gene: TRBD2
J gene: TRBJ2-5
CDR3 DNA: TGTGCCAGTATCGACCGCGGGGGGCCCCAAGAGACCCAGTACTTC
CDR3 protein: CASIDRGGPQETQYF

V gene: TRBV5-8
clone size: once
D gene: TRBD1
J gene: TRBJ2-3
CDR3 DNA: TGTGCCAGCAGCTGGGGGTGGACAGGGGGAAGCACAGATACGCAGTATTTT
CDR3 protein: CASSWGWTGGSTDTQYF

V gene: TRBV20-1
clone size: few
D gene: TRBD2
J gene: TRBJ2-5
CDR3 DNA: TGCAGTGCTAGAGGTAGCTCGGCTAGCGGGGGGGACCCCTACCCCCAAGAGACCCAGTACTTC
CDR3 protein: CSARGSSASGGDPYPQETQYF

V gene: TRBV20-1
clone size: .
D gene: .
J gene: TRBJ1-3
CDR3 DNA: TGCAGTGCGGCGCAGGGAGGAAACACCATATATTTT
CDR3 protein: CSAAQGGNTIYF

V gene: TRBV7-2
clone size: .
D gene: .
J gene: TRBJ2-7
CDR3 DNA: TGTGCCAGCAGCTTTGGGGGGATCTCCTACGAGCAGTACTTC
CDR3 protein: CASSFGGISYEQYF

V gene: TRBV7-9
clone size: .
D gene: .
J gene: TRBJ2-3
CDR3 DNA: TGTGCCAGCAGCTCCGTAGATACGCAGTATTTT
CDR3 protein: CASSSVDTQYF

V gene: TRBV7-9
clone size: once
D gene: .
J gene: TRBJ2-1
CDR3 DNA: TGTGCCAGCAGTGACGGGCGACACAATGAGCAGTTCTTC
CDR3 protein: CASSDGRHNEQFF

V gene: TRBV6-6
clone size: .
D gene: TRBD2
J gene: TRBJ2-7
CDR3 DNA: TGTGCCAGCACCGCAGCGGGGCGGGGGGGGGAGCAGTACTTC
CDR3 protein: CASTAAGRGGEQYF

V gene: TRBV10-2
clone size: once
D gene: TRBD1
J gene: TRBJ1-1
CDR3 DNA: TGCGCCACCTCCTACCATCTCAAACCCTTAGACAGGGCTGAAGCCTTCTTT
CDR3 protein: CATSYHLKPLDRAEAFF

V gene: TRBV7-9
clone size: .
D gene: .
J gene: TRBJ1-2
CDR3 DNA: TGTGCCAGCAGCCCCCGCAACACCTTC
CDR3 protein: CASSPRNTF

V gene: TRBV15
clone size: .
D gene: .
J gene: TRBJ2-5
CDR3 DNA: TGTGCCACCAGCAGAGGTTCATACCAAGAGACCCAGTACTTC
CDR3 protein: CATSRGSYQETQYF

V gene: TRBV10-1
clone size: .
D gene: .
J gene: TRBJ1-3
CDR3 DNA: TGCGCCAGCAGTCCCCAACCGGCAGGTGGAAACACCATATATTTT
CDR3 protein: CASSPQPAGGNTIYF

V gene: TRBV6-4
clone size: many
D gene: .
J gene: TRBJ1-4
CDR3 DNA: TGTGCCAGCAGTGCAGGGGCAACTAATGAAAAACTGTTTTTT
CDR3 protein: CASSAGATNEKLFF

V gene: TRBV12-3/TRBV12-4
clone size: .
D gene: TRBD1
J gene: TRBJ1-5
CDR3 DNA: TGTGCCAGCATACAGGGGGGAGGGCAGCCCCAGCATTTT
CDR3 protein: CASIQGGGQPQHF

V gene: TRBV19
clone size: .
D gene: TRBD2
J gene: TRBJ2-2
CDR3 DNA: TGTGCCAGTAGTATGGGGCTAGCGGGAGGTATCACCGGGGAGCTGTTTTTT
CDR3 protein: CASSMGLAGGITGELFF

V gene: TRBV2
clone size: .
D gene: .
J gene: TRBJ2-2
CDR3 DNA: TGTGCCAGCAGTGTACGACAGAACACCGGGGAGCTGTTTTTT
CDR3 protein: CASSVRQNTGELFF

V gene: TRBV2
clone size: once
D gene: TRBD2
J gene: TRBJ2-1
CDR3 DNA: TGTGCCACCCTCATGGCTAGCGGACACAATGAGCAGTTCTTC
CDR3 protein: CATLMASGHNEQFF

V gene: TRBV11-2
clone size: .
D gene: .
J gene: TRBJ1-1
CDR3 DNA: TGTGCCAGCACGCTTAGAAACGGGGCCGAAGCTTTCTTT
CDR3 protein: CASTLRNGAEAFF

V gene: TRBV12-3/TRBV12-4
clone size: .
D gene: .
J gene: TRBJ2-7
CDR3 DNA: TGTGCCAGCAGTCTGTCAGGGATGTGGGACGAGCAGTACTTC
CDR3 protein: CASSLSGMWDEQYF

V gene: TRBV25-1
clone size: .
D gene: TRBD1
J gene: TRBJ2-7
CDR3 DNA: TGTGCCAGCAGTCCCCCCCCGGGACAGGGTTACGAGCAGTACTTC
CDR3 protein: CASSPPPGQGYEQYF

V gene: TRBV24-1
clone size: .
D gene: TRBD1
J gene: TRBJ1-5
CDR3 DNA: TGTGCCACCGCGGGACAGAGCTTCAATCAGCCCCAGCATTTT
CDR3 protein: CATAGQSFNQPQHF

V gene: TRBV7-2
clone size: .
D gene: .
J gene: TRBJ2-7
CDR3 DNA: TGTGCCAGCAGCTTAGTGGTGCAGGGCTACGAGCAGTACTTC
CDR3 protein: CASSLVVQGYEQYF